This TCR beta chain was recovered during a study of T-cell memory formation after mild COVID-19. Trimming cost V 6 bases and J 3 bases; bases outside gene matches: 11. This CDR3 has 15 residues. One entry per CDR3 protein results from TCRdb running MiXCR on the 5' RACE reads. The data show over 120,000 distinct CDR3 sequences, with approximately 25% seen just once and approximately 25% held by the top ten. Turning to this clonotype: Its matching antigen is unknown.

Study results and caveats: Researchers could not confirm that second-wave clones peaking on day 37 targeted SARS-CoV-2. Cross-reactive memory apparently joined, as some responding clones appeared in pre-infection memory. The main location of contracting CD4+ clones was CM and EM, and that of contracting CD8+ clones was EMRA.

This chain links TRBV12-3 or TRBV12-4 with TRBJ2-7, with 7 bases lining up with TRBD1. The sample consisted of PBMCs or a T cell subset sorted from them (not recorded which). This receptor was identified in an adult woman who had mild COVID-19 (a few samples of this study predate the infection). Cell type and time point are not known. DNA of the CDR3: TGTGCCAGCAGCCCGAGGGACAGTGACCTCTACGAGCAGTACTTC. This translates into CASSPRDSDLYEQYF.